This T cell receptor beta chain was identified in a study of human versus mouse CDR3 diversity and MHC coevolution. Findings and caveats of the study: Mice had fewer CDR3 deletions and insertions than humans on average. Clonal inequality was lowest in two of the three human donors. iCHAO1 estimated the human TCR beta repertoire at roughly 1.5 million clonotypes.

Cells were CD45RO-negative CD62L-positive naive CD4 T cells sorted from PBMCs. This CDR3 is built from 15 residues. CDR1 is ENHRY and CDR2 is SYGVKD in the germline V gene. The V segment lost 4 bases and the J segment 5 bases; nucleotides outside the gene matches: 8. Measured with immunoSEQ multiplex PCR; TCRdb has only the in-frame clones, and not every one. Seen here are 80,000 or so clones, just over 90% observed once, and the top ten hold about 1.4%. For this clone: The antigen remains unidentified.

Specimen: naive CD4+ T cells from blood. Indicated subset: CD45RO-negative CD62L-positive naive CD4 T cells. V gene TRBV10-3 combines with J gene TRBJ2-7; 10 bases line up with TRBD1. This sequence was found in a person between 30 and 69 years old in good health. The CDR3 spells CAISGPGQGKNEQYF. The DNA of the CDR3 is TGTGCCATCAGTGGCCCGGGACAGGGGAAAAACGAGCAGTACTTC.